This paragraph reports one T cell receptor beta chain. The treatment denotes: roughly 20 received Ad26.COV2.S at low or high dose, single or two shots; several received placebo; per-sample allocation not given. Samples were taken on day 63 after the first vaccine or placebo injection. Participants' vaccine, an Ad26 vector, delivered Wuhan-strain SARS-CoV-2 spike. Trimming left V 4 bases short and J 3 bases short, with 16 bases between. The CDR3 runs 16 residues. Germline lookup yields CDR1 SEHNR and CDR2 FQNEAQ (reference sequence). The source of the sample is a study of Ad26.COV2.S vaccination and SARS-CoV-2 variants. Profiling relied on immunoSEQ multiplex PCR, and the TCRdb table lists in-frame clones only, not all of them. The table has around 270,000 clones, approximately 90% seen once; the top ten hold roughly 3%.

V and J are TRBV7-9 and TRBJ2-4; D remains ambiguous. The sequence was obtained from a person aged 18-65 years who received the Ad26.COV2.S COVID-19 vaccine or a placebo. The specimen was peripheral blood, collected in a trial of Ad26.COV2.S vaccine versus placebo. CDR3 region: CASSSPFERGKNIQYF. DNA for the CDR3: TGTGCCAGCAGCTCCCCTTTCGAGAGAGGCAAAAACATTCAGTACTTC.